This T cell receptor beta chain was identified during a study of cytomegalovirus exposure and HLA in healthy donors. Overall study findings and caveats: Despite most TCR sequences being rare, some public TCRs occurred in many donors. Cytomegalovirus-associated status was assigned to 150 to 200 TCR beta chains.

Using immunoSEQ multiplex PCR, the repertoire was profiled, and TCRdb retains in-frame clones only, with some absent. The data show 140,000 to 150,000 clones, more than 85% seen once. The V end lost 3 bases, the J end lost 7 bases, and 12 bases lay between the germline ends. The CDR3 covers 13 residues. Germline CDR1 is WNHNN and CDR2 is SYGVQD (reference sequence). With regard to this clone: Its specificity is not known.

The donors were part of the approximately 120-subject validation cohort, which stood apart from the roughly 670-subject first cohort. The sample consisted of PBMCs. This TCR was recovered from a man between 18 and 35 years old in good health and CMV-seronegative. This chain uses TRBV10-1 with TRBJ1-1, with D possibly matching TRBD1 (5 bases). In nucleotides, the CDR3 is TGCGCCAGCAGTGACGGGCAAGGGGTTGAAGCTTTCTTT. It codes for CASSDGQGVEAFF.